The clone carrying this T cell receptor (beta chain) has more than one count but fewer than ten. What it recognizes is unknown. The CDR3 consists of 17 residues. V was cut by 8 bases and J by 3 bases, with 22 bases left in between. The germline CDR1 and CDR2 sequences are ENHRY and SYGVKD. This sample was included in a study of response to subunit inactivated influenza vaccine. TCRdb redid the calling of the RT-PCR reads with MiXCR, one entry per CDR3 protein. The data contain 630,000 or so distinct CDR3 sequences, less than 20% of them singletons. Notes on the study in general: Authors suggested few new T cells are recruited by each seasonal influenza vaccination.

The starting material was PBMCs from blood, obtained 12 days after vaccination. The TCR originated in a man aged 50-60 years who received an inactivated influenza vaccine. The chain links TRBV10-3 to TRBJ2-2; the D is unclear. CDR3 in DNA: TGTGCCATCCCCCGATCATCCGTTGCCCGGGACACCGGGGAGCTGTTTTTT. As protein: CAIPRSSVARDTGELFF.